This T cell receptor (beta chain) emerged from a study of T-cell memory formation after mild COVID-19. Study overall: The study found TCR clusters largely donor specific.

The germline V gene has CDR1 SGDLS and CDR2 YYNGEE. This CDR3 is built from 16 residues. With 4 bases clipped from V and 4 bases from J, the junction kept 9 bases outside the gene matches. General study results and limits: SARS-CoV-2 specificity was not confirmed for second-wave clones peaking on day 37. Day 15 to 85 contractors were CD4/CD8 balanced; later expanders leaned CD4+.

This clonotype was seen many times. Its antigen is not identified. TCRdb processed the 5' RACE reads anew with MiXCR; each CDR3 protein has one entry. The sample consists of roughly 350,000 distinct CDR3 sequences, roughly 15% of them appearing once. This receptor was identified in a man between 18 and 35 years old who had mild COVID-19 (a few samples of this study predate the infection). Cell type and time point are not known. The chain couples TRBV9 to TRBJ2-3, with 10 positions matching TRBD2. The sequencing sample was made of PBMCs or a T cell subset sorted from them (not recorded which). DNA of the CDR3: TGTGCCAGCAGCTTATGGCCAAGCGGGGGGGCAGATACGCAGTATTTT. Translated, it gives CASSLWPSGGADTQYF. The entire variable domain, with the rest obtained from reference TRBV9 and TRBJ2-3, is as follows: DSGVTQTPKHLITATGQRVTLRCSPRSGDLSVYWYQQSLDQGLQFLIQYYNGEERAKGNILERFSAQQFPDLHSELNLSSLELGDSALYFCASSLWPSGGADTQYFGPGTRLTVL.